Each of the 3 T cell receptor beta chains below was sequenced from the same sample in a study of CD8+ T cells in alopecia areata. RNA extraction was followed by reverse transcription into cDNA, which acted as the sequencing template. Only in-frame clones appear in the TCRdb table, and some are missing; sequencing was by immunoSEQ multiplex PCR. The sample includes 200,000 to 250,000 clones, approximately 61% of them seen just once. The source was CD4+ T cells sorted from blood, collected at week 0. The receptors originated from a human donor with alopecia areata.

The rearrangement joins TRBV2 to TRBJ2-1; no definite D call. Trimming removed 7 bases at V and 6 bases at J, with 19 bases between. The CDR3 extends over 15 amino acids. CDR1 SNHLY and CDR2 FYNNEI come from the germline V gene. CDR3 sequence reads: CASTEAGVVGNEQFF. CDR3 coding DNA: TGTGCCAGCACCGAAGCCGGTGTAGTGGGCAATGAGCAGTTCTTC.

This clone was seen a few times. The chain combines TRBV5-1 with TRBJ2-5, with D possibly TRBD2 on 6 matching bases. Deletions cut 4 bases from V and 5 bases from J, with 15 bases between. The CDR3 extends over 14 amino acids. Germline assignment: CDR1 SGHRS and CDR2 YFSETQ. CDR3 in DNA: TGCGCCAGCAGCCGATCTAGCGATGTGGAGACCCAGTACTTC. Translated, it gives CASSRSSDVETQYF.

This chain connects TRBV7-6 to TRBJ2-1; a weak D match, TRBD2 (6 bases). Trimming removed 2 bases at V and 0 bases at J, with 14 bases between. In germline, CDR1 is SGHVS, CDR2 FNYEAQ. The CDR3 runs to 17 residues. The CDR3 loop is CASSLRARGSSYNEQFF. The CDR3 DNA reads as TGTGCCAGCAGCTTACGGGCCCGGGGGAGCTCCTACAATGAGCAGTTCTTC.